These 22 T cell receptor beta chains were all obtained from the same sample, sequenced in a study of monozygotic twins with cystic fibrosis. Repertoires were generated with immunoSEQ multiplex PCR, while TCRdb's copy carries only in-frame clones and drops some. The sample holds roughly 35,000 clones; approximately 84% are singletons and the top ten take under 2%. Sequenced input: blood. Receptors were obtained from a girl under 10 years old with cystic fibrosis.

The rearrangement links TRBV30 to TRBJ1-4; D is uncertain. In germline, CDR1 is GTSNPN, CDR2 SVGIG (reference sequence). Trimming cost V 4 bases and J 0 bases, with 12 bases left between them. This CDR3 has 15 residues. DNA of the CDR3: TGTGCCTGGAAATTACAGTCCACAACTAATGAAAAACTGTTTTTT. This gives the protein CAWKLQSTTNEKLFF.

The J gene is TRBJ2-4, the V gene TRBV30; D perhaps matches TRBD2 (6 bases). The CDR3 length is 12 residues. Germline lookup yields CDR1 GTSNPN and CDR2 SVGIG (reference sequence). V lost 4 bases, J lost 6 bases, and 10 bases lay in between. Here the CDR3 DNA reads TGTGCCTGGATCGGGGGAGGAAACATTCAGTACTTC. Its protein product is CAWIGGGNIQYF.

This chain links TRBV5-1 with TRBJ2-3; D is possibly TRBD1 or TRBD2 (7 bases each). The CDR3 sequence is 14 residues long. V lost 4 bases to trimming and J lost 5 bases, with 14 bases between them. The germline gives CDR1 SGHRS, CDR2 YFSETQ. The CDR3 loop is CASSIRGGRDTQYF. In nucleotides, the CDR3 is TGCGCCAGCAGCATCAGGGGGGGCCGAGATACGCAGTATTTT.

This clone was detected a few times. The J gene is TRBJ2-3, the V gene TRBV2; 11 bases map to TRBD2. V trimming: 7 bases; J trimming: 4 bases; junction bases outside the gene matches: 10. There are 16 residues in the CDR3. Germline values: CDR1 SNHLY, CDR2 FYNNEI. The CDR3 DNA reads TGTGCCAGCAAGATACTAGCGGGGGACGTCGCAGATACGCAGTATTTT. Its protein product is CASKILAGDVADTQYF.

The table lists this clone with a few counts. The chain is built from TRBV27 and TRBJ1-1; D is perhaps TRBD1 (6 bases). With 2 bases removed from V and 8 bases from J, the gap between germline ends came to 6 bases. The length of the CDR3 is 11 residues. The germline V gene encodes CDR1 MNHEY and CDR2 SMNVEV (reference sequence). The CDR3 DNA follows: TGTGCCAGCAGTTTAACAGGGGAAGCTTTCTTT. It yields the protein CASSLTGEAFF.

This chain joins TRBV4-1 and TRBJ2-2, with TRBD2 identical over 8 bases. The CDR3 runs to 13 residues. Trimming removed 7 bases from V and 6 bases from J; junction bases left unmatched: 4. Germline CDR1 is MGHRA and CDR2 is YSYEKL. CDR3 DNA: TGCGCCAGCATGGAACTAGCGGCCGGGGAGCTGTTTTTT. Translated, it gives CASMELAAGELFF.

This chain joins TRBV7-8 and TRBJ1-1; perhaps TRBD1 as D (6 bases). The CDR3 spans 15 residues. Germline-derived CDR1 and CDR2 are SGHVS and FQNEAQ. Trimming removed 2 bases at V and 0 bases at J, with 10 bases between. This CDR3 reads CASSLRTVLNTEAFF. CDR3 DNA: TGTGCCAGCAGCTTAAGGACAGTTTTGAACACTGAAGCTTTCTTT.

V and J are TRBV27 and TRBJ2-1; D is possibly TRBD2 (5 bases). Germline V CDR1 and CDR2: MNHEY, SMNVEV (reference sequence). Trimming left V 3 bases short and J 3 bases short, with 9 bases between. This CDR3 is built from 14 residues. The CDR3 region has the DNA TGTGCCAGCAGTTTTGCTAGCCGCTACAATGAGCAGTTCTTC. Its protein is CASSFASRYNEQFF.

The chain joins TRBV19 to TRBJ2-6; perhaps TRBD1 as D (5 bases). The V end lost 4 bases, the J end lost 0 bases, and 10 bases lay between the germline ends. Germline CDR1 reads LNHDA; CDR2 reads SQIVND (reference sequence). The CDR3 length is 16 residues. The CDR3 loop reads CASSTGKNSGANVLTF. DNA of the CDR3: TGTGCCAGTAGTACAGGGAAGAACTCTGGGGCCAACGTCCTGACTTTC.

This sequence joins TRBV6-1 and TRBJ2-7; 10 nucleotides agree with TRBD1. CDR1 is MNHNS and CDR2 is SASEGT in the germline V gene. The CDR3 runs to 17 residues. The trim removed 2 bases at V and 5 bases at J, leaving 12 bases unmatched. The CDR3 coding sequence is TGTGCCAGCAGTGAACTTGCGTCCGGGACAGGGGATAACGAGCAGTACTTC. It encodes CASSELASGTGDNEQYF.

The CDR3 coding sequence is TGTGCCAGCAGCTTCGGAGGAAGGAGGAGAAACTATGGCTACACCTTC. It yields the protein CASSFGGRRRNYGYTF. This chain connects TRBV5-6 to TRBJ1-2; D is unclear. The ends were cut back, 2 bases at V and 2 bases at J, with 16 bases in the middle. Germline V gives CDR1 SGHDT, CDR2 YYEEEE. The CDR3 spans 16 residues.

The V and J genes are TRBV30 and TRBJ1-2; the D gene is possibly TRBD1 (5 bases). Germline loops: CDR1 GTSNPN, CDR2 SVGIG (reference sequence). V was trimmed by 1 base and J by 5 bases, leaving 5 bases between them. The CDR3 totals 11 residues. CDR3 in amino acids: CAWSEGYGYTF. In DNA form, the CDR3 reads TGTGCCTGGAGTGAGGGGTATGGCTACACCTTC. Supplemented by reference TRBV30 and TRBJ1-2, the full variable domain reads SQTIHQWPATLVQPVGSPLSLECTVEGTSNPNLYWYRQAAGRGLQLLFYSVGIGQISSEVPQNLSASRPQDRQFILSSKKLLLSDSGFYLCAWSEGYGYTFGSGTRLTVV.

This clone was seen just once. V gene TRBV30 combines with J gene TRBJ1-1; D remains unclear. Germline assignment: CDR1 GTSNPN and CDR2 SVGIG (reference sequence). The germline V and J ends were trimmed by 1 base and 7 bases, with 7 bases remaining between them. The CDR3 consists of 11 residues. CDR3 DNA: TGTGCCTGGAGTGGAGTAGGTGAAGCTTTCTTT. Translation: CAWSGVGEAFF.

CDR3 amino acids: CAWSWAGSPGGEQYF. DNA of the CDR3: TGTGCCTGGAGTTGGGCAGGCTCCCCGGGGGGCGAGCAGTACTTC. J is TRBJ2-7 and V is TRBV30; 7 positions agree with TRBD2. J was trimmed by 6 bases and V by 2 bases; bases with no gene match: 13. The CDR3 extends over 15 amino acids. Germline V lookup: CDR1 GTSNPN, CDR2 SVGIG (reference sequence).

The V gene is TRBV5-1, the J gene TRBJ2-5, with D possibly TRBD2 on 6 matching bases. V lost 4 bases, J lost 5 bases, and 9 bases lay in between. Germline CDR1 reads SGHRS; CDR2 reads YFSETQ. The length of the CDR3 is 12 residues. The chain's CDR3 is CASSPEGETQYF. CDR3 nucleotide sequence: TGCGCCAGCAGCCCGGAGGGCGAGACCCAGTACTTC.

The chain combines TRBV9 with TRBJ1-3; D is ambiguous. This CDR3 has 18 residues. V was pared by 0 bases and J by 0 bases, with 16 bases between. Germline V lookup: CDR1 SGDLS, CDR2 YYNGEE. The CDR3 spells CASSVAPLSQVSGNTIYF. The CDR3, as DNA: TGTGCCAGCAGCGTAGCTCCCCTATCCCAGGTCTCTGGAAACACCATATATTTT.

The chain uses TRBV9 and TRBJ2-2; D might be TRBD2 (5 bases). Looked up from germline, CDR1 is SGDLS and CDR2 is YYNGEE. The V end was cut by 0 bases, the J end by 8 bases, with 14 bases between. The CDR3 is 15 residues long. CDR3 DNA sequence: TGTGCCAGCAGCGTAGCAGCCGAGGGCTGGGGGGAGCTGTTTTTT. Its protein product is CASSVAAEGWGELFF.

This clone occurred once. The chain recombines TRBV11-1 with TRBJ1-1; D is unclear. The CDR3 length is 15 residues. The germline CDR1 and CDR2 sequences are SGHAT and FQDESV (reference sequence). V lost 2 bases and J 1 base, leaving 11 bases between the germline ends. In DNA, the CDR3 is TGTGCCAGCAGCTTAAACACCCTGGGGAACACTGAAGCTTTCTTT. It encodes CASSLNTLGNTEAFF.

The rearrangement joins TRBV7-6 to TRBJ2-3, with D possibly TRBD2 on 6 matching bases. Trimming shortened V by 0 bases and J by 8 bases, and 15 bases separated the two germline ends. The germline V gene has CDR1 SGHVS and CDR2 FNYEAQ. The CDR3 runs to 15 residues. The DNA for the CDR3 is TGTGCCAGCAGCTTAGCTTTGGGGACTCCTGGTACGCAGTATTTT. Protein: CASSLALGTPGTQYF.

J is TRBJ2-7 and V is TRBV27; TRBD1 agrees at 7 bases. Germline-derived CDR1 and CDR2 are MNHEY and SMNVEV (reference sequence). The CDR3 extends over 16 amino acids. Germline trimming cut 2 bases from V and 5 bases from J; bases unmatched to any gene: 12. The CDR3: CASSLQSQGVFHEQYF. CDR3 sequence (DNA): TGTGCCAGCAGTTTACAAAGTCAGGGGGTGTTTCACGAGCAGTACTTC.

The chain joins TRBV5-1 to TRBJ2-1; D gene ambiguous. The CDR3 spans 11 residues. The germline CDR1 and CDR2 sequences are SGHRS and YFSETQ. Trimming removed 6 bases at V and 6 bases at J, with 7 bases between. CDR3 DNA sequence: TGCGCCAGCAAGGTAGGCAATGAGCAGTTCTTC. Its protein is CASKVGNEQFF.

The V gene is TRBV5-1, the J gene TRBJ1-2, with TRBD1 as a possible D gene (5 bases). V dropped 1 base and J dropped 3 bases, with 10 bases sitting between them. Germline V gene data show CDR1 as SGHRS and CDR2 as YFSETQ. The CDR3 is 14 residues long. The CDR3, as DNA: TGCGCCAGCAGCTTGATTGCGGGGGACTATGGCTACACCTTC. Protein product: CASSLIAGDYGYTF.